What follows is one T cell receptor beta chain and its context. This specimen belongs to a study of monozygotic twins with inflammatory bowel disease. Per germline, CDR1 SEHNR and CDR2 FQNEAQ (reference sequence). The CDR3 covers 13 residues. TCRdb re-called the 5' RACE reads, yielding one record per CDR3 amino acid sequence without DNA. Its clone listing holds approximately 200,000 distinct CDR3 sequences. The specimen was blood. The sequence was obtained from a human donor with ulcerative colitis or Crohn's disease, or a healthy co-twin of an affected twin (not recorded which). J is TRBJ2-1 and V is TRBV7-9. The CDR3 reads CASSLESDNEQFF. Filled out from reference TRBV7-9 and TRBJ2-1, the complete variable domain reads DTGVSQNPRHKITKRGQNVTFRCDPISEHNRLYWYRQTLGQGPEFLTYFQNEAQLEKSRLLSDRFSAERPKGSFSTLEIQRTEQGDSAMYLCASSLESDNEQFFGPGTRLTVL.